The 15 T cell receptor beta chains listed next were all sequenced from one sample in a study of cytomegalovirus exposure and HLA in healthy donors. Data came from immunoSEQ multiplex PCR; TCRdb stores just in-frame clones and leaves some out. The sample carries 100,000 to 150,000 clones, 94% recorded once. The sequenced sample was PBMCs. Source of these receptors: a woman aged 18 to 35 in good health and CMV-seronegative.

This chain uses TRBV7-7 with TRBJ2-5; the D is unclear. V was clipped by 4 bases and J by 5 bases, with 14 bases between them. This CDR3 spans 14 amino acids. Germline assignment: CDR1 SSHAT and CDR2 FNYEAQ (reference sequence). The CDR3: CASSSTPIAETQYF. The DNA for the CDR3 is TGTGCCAGCAGCTCTACTCCGATCGCGGAGACCCAGTACTTC.

The rearrangement links TRBV28 to TRBJ2-1, with 14 positions matching TRBD2. Germline V gene sequence: CDR1 MDHEN, CDR2 SYDVKM. V shed 3 bases and J 7 bases; nucleotides not matched to a gene: 5. The CDR3 spans 16 residues. CDR3 sequence: CASSFSGLAGENEQFF. CDR3 DNA sequence: TGTGCCAGCAGTTTTTCGGGACTAGCGGGAGAGAATGAGCAGTTCTTC.

A single count supports this clone. The chain has TRBV10-1 and TRBJ1-3; D may be TRBD1 (6 bases). The V end lost 3 bases, the J end lost 8 bases, and 8 bases lay between the germline ends. This CDR3 comprises 12 residues. The germline CDR1 and CDR2 sequences are WNHNN and SYGVQD (reference sequence). The CDR3 coding sequence is TGCGCCAGCAGTGAACCAGGGGACACCATATATTTT. This sequence encodes CASSEPGDTIYF.

The gene calls are TRBV10-1 and TRBJ2-5; a possible D gene is TRBD2 (5 bases). The germline V gene encodes CDR1 WNHNN and CDR2 SYGVQD (reference sequence). V was clipped by 3 bases and J by 4 bases, with 12 bases between them. This CDR3 comprises 14 residues. CDR3 amino acids: CASSDGGGGETQYF. The CDR3 bases are TGCGCCAGCAGTGATGGTGGAGGAGGAGAGACCCAGTACTTC.

The chain combines TRBV27 with TRBJ1-2; possibly TRBD1 for D (5 bases). The V end lost 2 bases, the J end lost 4 bases, and 14 bases lay between the germline ends. This CDR3 contains 15 residues. From germline, CDR1 is MNHEY and CDR2 SMNVEV (reference sequence). CDR3 loop: CASSLAGQGFYGYTF. The DNA for the CDR3 is TGTGCCAGCAGTTTAGCCGGGCAGGGCTTCTATGGCTACACCTTC.

This clone was counted a single time. The chain recombines TRBV4-2 with TRBJ2-7; D is possibly TRBD1 (6 bases). Germline V gene sequence: CDR1 LGHNA, CDR2 YNFKEQ. Trimming pared 1 base from V and 1 base from J, leaving 11 bases between. The CDR3 length is 15 residues. The CDR3 bases are TGTGCCAGCAGCCAAGGGCAGGGGCCTTCCTACGAGCAGTACTTC. This gives the protein CASSQGQGPSYEQYF.

This clone was recorded once. The chain links TRBV4-1 to TRBJ2-2, with 9 positions matching TRBD1. Germline CDR1 reads MGHRA; CDR2 reads YSYEKL. V dropped 1 base and J dropped 7; count of bases not matched to a gene: 7. There are 16 residues in the CDR3. For the CDR3, the DNA is TGCGCCAGCAGCCAAGCGGGACAGGGTCTATACGGGGAGCTGTTTTTT. Protein sequence: CASSQAGQGLYGELFF.

The gene calls are TRBV7-2 and TRBJ2-6, with 8 bases matching TRBD2. Per the germline V gene, CDR1 is SGHTA and CDR2 is FQGNSA. V was pared by 8 bases and J by 4 bases, with 4 bases of the junction left unmatched. The CDR3 sequence is 14 residues long. As DNA, the CDR3 is TGTGCCAGCGGACTAGCTACCGGGGCCAACGTCCTGACTTTC. Residues: CASGLATGANVLTF.

The chain combines TRBV9 with TRBJ2-2, with TRBD1 matching 8 bases. The V segment lost 5 bases and the J segment 5 bases; nucleotides outside the gene matches: 5. Per germline, CDR1 SGDLS and CDR2 YYNGEE. The CDR3 spans 14 residues. DNA for the CDR3: TGTGCCAGCAGGCCCGGACAGGGAACCGGGGAGCTGTTTTTT. Translation: CASRPGQGTGELFF.

This chain uses TRBV11-2 with TRBJ1-5, with no clear D. The CDR3 has 13 amino acids. The germline V gene encodes CDR1 SGHAT and CDR2 FQNNGV. Trimming took off 5 bases at V and 4 bases at J, with 9 bases between the two ends. The DNA for the CDR3 is TGTGCCAGCAGCCCCGAGTTGAATCAGCCCCAGCATTTT. Translated, it gives CASSPELNQPQHF.

This clone was recorded only once. The chain joins TRBV6-5 to TRBJ1-1; D is possibly TRBD1 (6 bases). CDR1 is MNHEY and CDR2 is SVGAGI in the germline V gene. V lost 4 bases, J lost 5 bases, and 11 bases lay in between. The CDR3 totals 13 residues. The DNA of the CDR3 is TGTGCCAGCAGTTCCGACGACAGGACTGAAGCTTTCTTT. Protein: CASSSDDRTEAFF.

This clone was seen only a few times. This sample also contains other DNA sequences that code for the same CDR3. The chain recombines TRBV2 with TRBJ1-2; 7 bases fit TRBD1. The CDR3 covers 12 residues. Looked up from germline, CDR1 is SNHLY and CDR2 is FYNNEI. Germline trimming cut 7 bases from V and 4 bases from J; bases unmatched to any gene: 3. CDR3 amino acids: CASIGGSYGYTF. CDR3 in DNA: TGTGCCAGCATAGGGGGCTCCTATGGCTACACCTTC.

The chain has TRBV7-9 and TRBJ1-2, with a tentative D call TRBD1 (5 bases). The germline V and J ends were trimmed by 5 bases and 2 bases, with 12 bases remaining between them. Germline loops: CDR1 SEHNR, CDR2 FQNEAQ (reference sequence). The CDR3 consists of 14 residues. CDR3 loop: CASSARQSNYGYTF. DNA of the CDR3: TGTGCCAGCAGCGCTCGACAGAGCAACTATGGCTACACCTTC. The full variable domain, rest sourced from reference TRBV7-9 and TRBJ1-2, is DTGVSQNPRHKITKRGQNVTFRCDPISEHNRLYWYRQTLGQGPEFLTYFQNEAQLEKSRLLSDRFSAERPKGSFSTLEIQRTEQGDSAMYLCASSARQSNYGYTFGSGTRLTVV.

The chain couples TRBV27 to TRBJ2-4, with a tentative D call TRBD1 (5 bases). The CDR3 has 11 residues. Germline lookup yields CDR1 MNHEY and CDR2 SMNVEV (reference sequence). Trimming pared 3 bases from V and 10 bases from J, leaving 7 bases between. The CDR3 here is CASSFRDIQYF. The DNA for the CDR3 is TGTGCCAGCAGTTTCAGGGATATTCAGTACTTC.

This sequence joins TRBV4-2 and TRBJ2-1; 13 nucleotides match TRBD2. The germline CDR1 and CDR2 sequences are LGHNA and YNFKEQ. The CDR3 totals 17 residues. Germline trimming cut 0 bases from V and 7 bases from J; bases unmatched to any gene: 6. Here the CDR3 DNA reads TGTGCCAGCAGCCAAGATCCACTAGCGGGAGGGTGGAATGAGCAGTTCTTC. It codes for CASSQDPLAGGWNEQFF.